The rows below give T cell receptor beta chains drawn from one sample of a study of blood T cell repertoires in COVID-19. The protocol was immunoSEQ multiplex PCR, while the TCRdb copy is restricted to in-frame clones and leaves out a portion. The sample records approximately 290,000 clones, around 89% being singletons. The sample taken for sequencing was peripheral blood. All receptors derive from a man younger than 45 with acute or convalescent COVID-19. Both conserved end residues are part of each CDR3. D genes are given only for firm matches. Clone size is stated in some rows and not others, as once, few, many or a class when expanded.

clone size: -; V gene: TRBV7-3; D gene: TRBD2; J gene: TRBJ2-1; CDR3 protein: CASSPRLAGGQNEQFF; CDR3 DNA: TGTGCCAGCAGCCCTAGACTAGCGGGAGGTCAAAATGAGCAGTTCTTC
clone size: -; V gene: TRBV13; D gene: -; J gene: TRBJ1-4; CDR3 protein: CASSLFGGVAEKLFF; CDR3 DNA: TGTGCCAGCAGCTTATTTGGCGGGGTTGCGGAAAAACTGTTTTTT
clone size: -; V gene: TRBV18; D gene: -; J gene: TRBJ1-5; CDR3 protein: CASSRMGQINQPQHF; CDR3 DNA: TGTGCCAGCTCACGGATGGGACAAATAAATCAGCCCCAGCATTTT
clone size: -; V gene: TRBV18; D gene: -; J gene: TRBJ2-4; CDR3 protein: CASSPGARGIQYF; CDR3 DNA: TGTGCCAGCTCACCGGGAGCGCGGGGCATTCAGTACTTC
clone size: -; V gene: TRBV3-1/TRBV3-2; D gene: -; J gene: TRBJ1-6; CDR3 protein: CASSQDRGNRNSPLHF; CDR3 DNA: TGTGCCAGCAGCCAAGACCGAGGGAATAGAAATTCACCCCTCCACTTT
clone size: once; V gene: TRBV5-1; D gene: -; J gene: TRBJ2-5; CDR3 protein: CASSFQGGIQETQYF; CDR3 DNA: TGCGCCAGCAGCTTCCAGGGTGGGATCCAAGAGACCCAGTACTTC
clone size: -; V gene: TRBV5-1; D gene: -; J gene: TRBJ1-4; CDR3 protein: CASSGGRPTNEKLFF; CDR3 DNA: TGCGCCAGCAGCGGAGGACGACCAACTAATGAAAAACTGTTTTTT
clone size: once; V gene: TRBV5-1; D gene: TRBD1; J gene: TRBJ1-5; CDR3 protein: CASSLVAGGNQPQHF; CDR3 DNA: TGCGCCAGCAGCTTGGTGGCAGGGGGAAATCAGCCCCAGCATTTT
clone size: -; V gene: TRBV29-1; D gene: TRBD1; J gene: TRBJ2-4; CDR3 protein: CSVPGTGIDQYF; CDR3 DNA: TGCAGCGTACCCGGGACAGGGATAGATCAGTACTTC
clone size: -; V gene: TRBV6-5; D gene: TRBD1; J gene: TRBJ1-5; CDR3 protein: CASSQGTDGSQPQHF; CDR3 DNA: TGTGCCAGCAGCCAGGGGACAGACGGGAGTCAGCCCCAGCATTTT
clone size: -; V gene: TRBV28; D gene: -; J gene: TRBJ2-5; CDR3 protein: CATRTPGGETQYF; CDR3 DNA: TGTGCCACACGGACCCCTGGGGGGGAGACCCAGTACTTC
clone size: -; V gene: TRBV29-1; D gene: -; J gene: TRBJ1-1; CDR3 protein: CSVVGGNTEAFF; CDR3 DNA: TGCAGCGTTGTAGGGGGGAACACTGAAGCTTTCTTT
clone size: -; V gene: TRBV3-1/TRBV3-2; D gene: TRBD2; J gene: TRBJ2-4; CDR3 protein: CASSQDPSGGGENIQYF; CDR3 DNA: TGTGCCAGCAGCCAAGACCCCAGCGGGGGAGGGGAAAACATTCAGTACTTC
clone size: -; V gene: TRBV13; D gene: -; J gene: TRBJ2-7; CDR3 protein: CASSRQGQEERKYF; CDR3 DNA: TGTGCCAGCAGCCGACAAGGACAAGAAGAGAGGAAGTACTTC
clone size: -; V gene: TRBV5-1; D gene: TRBD1; J gene: TRBJ1-3; CDR3 protein: CASSWGTGVQGNTIYF; CDR3 DNA: TGCGCCAGCAGCTGGGGGACAGGGGTACAAGGAAACACCATATATTTT
clone size: -; V gene: TRBV7-9; D gene: -; J gene: TRBJ2-7; CDR3 protein: CASSFPGQSDEQYF; CDR3 DNA: TGTGCCAGCAGCTTCCCCGGACAGTCGGACGAGCAGTACTTC
clone size: -; V gene: TRBV2; D gene: -; J gene: TRBJ2-7; CDR3 protein: CASSGTGTQDYEQYF; CDR3 DNA: TGTGCCAGCAGTGGAACCGGGACACAAGACTACGAGCAGTACTTC
clone size: -; V gene: TRBV30; D gene: -; J gene: TRBJ1-4; CDR3 protein: CAWRLQGGEKLFF; CDR3 DNA: TGTGCCTGGAGACTACAGGGCGGTGAAAAACTGTTTTTT
clone size: -; V gene: TRBV19; D gene: TRBD1; J gene: TRBJ1-2; CDR3 protein: CASSTSGTGGYYGYTF; CDR3 DNA: TGTGCCAGTAGTACCTCCGGGACAGGGGGCTACTATGGCTACACCTTC
clone size: once; V gene: TRBV5-1; D gene: -; J gene: TRBJ1-1; CDR3 protein: CASSLAGAYNEAFF; CDR3 DNA: TGCGCCAGCAGCTTGGCGGGAGCCTATAATGAAGCTTTCTTT
clone size: -; V gene: TRBV2; D gene: TRBD1; J gene: TRBJ1-4; CDR3 protein: CASSAGQGMGKLFF; CDR3 DNA: TGTGCCAGCAGTGCGGGACAGGGAATGGGGAAACTGTTTTTT
clone size: -; V gene: TRBV11-3; D gene: -; J gene: TRBJ1-1; CDR3 protein: CASSLGSSVLNTEAFF; CDR3 DNA: TGTGCCAGCAGCTTAGGCTCGTCGGTCCTGAACACTGAAGCTTTCTTT
clone size: -; V gene: TRBV28; D gene: -; J gene: TRBJ2-7; CDR3 protein: CASSRLFYEQYF; CDR3 DNA: TGTGCCAGCAGCCGACTGTTTTACGAGCAGTACTTC
clone size: -; V gene: TRBV11-2; D gene: -; J gene: TRBJ1-2; CDR3 protein: CASSSSQTGNYGYTF; CDR3 DNA: TGTGCCAGCAGCTCATCGCAGACGGGGAACTATGGCTACACCTTC
clone size: once; V gene: TRBV7-3; D gene: -; J gene: TRBJ1-2; CDR3 protein: CASSFDRNYGYTF; CDR3 DNA: TGTGCCAGCAGCTTCGACAGGAACTATGGCTACACCTTC
clone size: once; V gene: TRBV19; D gene: -; J gene: TRBJ2-1; CDR3 protein: CASSDHRAIYNEQFF; CDR3 DNA: TGTGCCAGTAGTGACCACAGGGCCATATACAATGAGCAGTTCTTC
clone size: -; V gene: TRBV5-1; D gene: TRBD1; J gene: TRBJ1-4; CDR3 protein: CASATGGGEKLFF; CDR3 DNA: TGCGCCAGCGCAACAGGGGGTGGTGAAAAACTGTTTTTT
clone size: -; V gene: TRBV9; D gene: TRBD2; J gene: TRBJ2-3; CDR3 protein: CASSGPSGGHTDTQYF; CDR3 DNA: TGTGCCAGCAGCGGACCTAGCGGGGGGCACACAGATACGCAGTATTTT